The next 31 T cell receptor beta chains were all read from a single sample in a study of blood T cells in healthy people across ages. Primers used in a second PCR of roughly 6 to 11 cycles were a sample-barcoded 5' primer and a J-beta primer mix. TCRdb independently ran MiXCR on the 5' RACE reads; one entry per CDR3 protein. Found here are around 1,500,000 distinct CDR3 sequences, approximately 30% of them singletons; the top ten hold about 7.7%. The specimen sequenced was blood. Source of these receptors: a woman aged 25 to 39 in good health.

A single count supports this clonotype. The chain uses TRBV14 and TRBJ2-1; no clear D. Germline CDR1 reads SGHDN; CDR2 reads FVKESK. The V and J ends lost 2 bases and 7 bases respectively, with 12 bases between them. This CDR3 is built from 14 residues. The CDR3, as DNA: TGTGCCAGCAGCCAATTTTTAACGGCAAATGAGCAGTTCTTC. It is translated as CASSQFLTANEQFF.

In its sample, this clonotype was seen many times. The rearrangement uses TRBV5-1 and TRBJ2-1; D is possibly TRBD2 (5 bases). CDR3 length: 15 amino acids. Germline CDR1 SGHRS, CDR2 YFSETQ. The V end lost 0 bases, the J end lost 0 bases, and 7 bases lay between the germline ends. The CDR3 reads CASSLASFSYNEQFF. In nucleotides, the CDR3 is TGCGCCAGCAGCTTGGCTAGCTTCTCCTACAATGAGCAGTTCTTC.

Concerning this clonotype: This may come from a read error, since a much larger clone is one base off. The V call is TRBV4-3, the J call TRBJ2-4, with 9 bases fitting TRBD1. CDR3 length: 17 residues. The germline V gene encodes CDR1 LGHNA and CDR2 YSLEER. CDR3 residues: CASSQDWGTGGRNIQYF. CDR3 nucleotide sequence: TGCGCTAGCAGCCAAGATTGGGGTACAGGGGGCAGGAACATTCAGTACTTC.

This clonotype was seen repeatedly, ten times or more. V gene TRBV5-1 combines with J gene TRBJ2-7; TRBD1 might be the D (5 bases). The V and J ends lost 1 base and 2 bases respectively, with 16 bases between them. Germline V gene sequence: CDR1 SGHRS, CDR2 YFSETQ. The CDR3 extends over 16 amino acids. The CDR3 spells CASSLTPTGATYEQYF. The CDR3 region has the DNA TGCGCCAGCAGCTTGACCCCAACAGGTGCAACCTACGAGCAGTACTTC.

Of note for this clonotype: A much larger clone lies a single base off, so this may be a read error. This chain uses TRBV5-1 with TRBJ2-1; D perhaps matches TRBD2 (6 bases). Trimming removed 5 bases at V and 5 bases at J, with 11 bases between. The V gene's germline CDR1 is SGHRS and CDR2 YFSETQ. There are 13 residues in the CDR3. The CDR3 DNA is TGCGCCAGCAGAACGACTAGAAACAATGAGCAGTTCTTC. This translates into CASRTTRNNEQFF.

At least ten counts were recorded for this clonotype. V is TRBV20-1 and J is TRBJ2-7; tentative D call: TRBD1 (6 bases). In germline, CDR1 is DFQATT, CDR2 SNEGSKA (reference sequence). V lost 0 bases and J lost 1, with 16 bases in between. This CDR3 has 16 amino acids. CDR3 residues: CSARDPRGFGSYEQYF. The CDR3 bases are TGCAGTGCTAGAGATCCTAGGGGGTTTGGATCCTACGAGCAGTACTTC.

Regarding this clonotype: The junction differs from germline at one of its ends, possibly a read error. The genes are TRBV6-4 and TRBJ2-4; maybe TRBD2 (5 bases). The CDR3 length is 18 residues. Germline CDR1 and CDR2: MRHNA and SNTAGT. CDR3 in DNA: TGTGCCAGCAGTGACTCAGTGCTCCTCCTTCTAGCCAAAAACATTCAGTGCTTC. The encoded protein is CASSDSVLLLLAKNIQCF.

The table lists this clonotype with a count of one. The genes are TRBV6-6 and TRBJ2-7, with 8 bases aligning to TRBD2. CDR3 length: 14 amino acids. V trimming: 8 bases; J trimming: 2 bases; junction bases outside the gene matches: 8. Germline V gives CDR1 MNHNY, CDR2 SVGAGI (reference sequence). In DNA, the CDR3 is TGTGCCAGCGCCGGGGGGGGGCCCCCCTACGAGCAGTACTTC. This encodes CASAGGGPPYEQYF.

This clonotype was seen many times. The chain employs TRBV20-1 and TRBJ2-1, with 12 bases fitting TRBD2. The junction had 2 bases not matched to a gene; V was cut back by 7 bases and J by 4 bases. CDR3 length: 13 amino acids. The germline V gene encodes CDR1 DFQATT and CDR2 SNEGSKA (reference sequence). DNA for the CDR3: TGCAGTGTGACTAGCGGGGGATACAATGAGCAGTTCTTC. Residues: CSVTSGGYNEQFF.

The V gene is TRBV12-3 or TRBV12-4, the J gene TRBJ2-1; D possibly corresponds to TRBD1 (5 bases). With 6 bases removed from V and 3 bases from J, the gap between germline ends came to 21 bases. The CDR3 runs to 17 residues. The CDR3: CASSPIAYGADYNEQFF. The CDR3 bases are TGTGCCAGCAGCCCGATTGCGTATGGGGCTGACTACAATGAGCAGTTCTTC.

The CDR3: CASSLGSQLQETQYF. The CDR3, as DNA: TGTGCCAGCAGTTTGGGTTCTCAGCTCCAAGAGACCCAGTACTTC. This chain connects TRBV12-3 or TRBV12-4 to TRBJ2-5; no reliable D call. Trimming pared 3 bases from V and 1 base from J, leaving 12 bases between. The CDR3 is made up of 15 amino acids.

The J gene is TRBJ1-2, the V gene TRBV7-2; 10 bases map to TRBD1. The CDR3 spans 16 residues. Germline values: CDR1 SGHTA, CDR2 FQGNSA. Trimming took 4 bases from V and 4 from J; bases not matched to a gene: 9. CDR3 in amino acids: CASSSDSTGGTYGYTF. The CDR3 nucleotides read TGTGCCAGCAGCTCAGATTCGACAGGGGGCACCTATGGCTACACCTTC. Combining the CDR3 with reference TRBV7-2 and TRBJ1-2 gives the whole variable domain GAGVSQSPSNKVTEKGKDVELRCDPISGHTALYWYRQSLGQGLEFLIYFQGNSAPDKSGLPSDRFSAERTGGSVSTLTIQRTQQEDSAVYLCASSSDSTGGTYGYTFGSGTRLTVV.

This clonotype was picked up a small number of times. This sequence joins TRBV7-6 and TRBJ2-1, with a tentative D call TRBD2 (6 bases). V gave up 5 bases and J gave up 0 bases, with 17 bases separating them. The CDR3 spans 17 residues. CDR1 is SGHVS, CDR2 FNYEAQ, per germline. This chain's CDR3 is CASSQQARGHSYNEQFF. The CDR3 DNA sequence: TGTGCCAGCAGCCAACAGGCGCGGGGCCACTCCTACAATGAGCAGTTCTTC. Together with reference TRBV7-6 and TRBJ2-1, the CDR3 gives the full variable domain: GAGVSQSPRYKVTKRGQDVALRCDPISGHVSLYWYRQALGQGPEFLTYFNYEAQQDKSGLPNDRFSAERPEGSISTLTIQRTEQRDSAMYRCASSQQARGHSYNEQFFGPGTRLTVL.

The V gene is TRBV7-2, the J gene TRBJ1-3; tentative D call: TRBD1 (6 bases). Deletions cut 10 bases from V and 4 bases from J, with 11 bases between. The CDR3 loop spans 12 amino acids. CDR1 and CDR2 (germline): SGHTA, FQGNSA. The CDR3 DNA is TGTGCCACGGGGACAATCGGAAACACCATATATTTT. Translated, it gives CATGTIGNTIYF.

A few counts support this clonotype. With a much larger clone just one base away, this may be a read error. CDR3 DNA: TGCAGTGCTAGAGTTCCTTGCGGGGGGCCATCCTACGAGCAGTACTTC. Translation: CSARVPCGGPSYEQYF. The rearrangement links TRBV20-1 to TRBJ2-7, with TRBD2 matching over 8 bases. CDR3 length equals 16 residues. Germline V gives CDR1 DFQATT, CDR2 SNEGSKA (reference sequence). Trimming took 1 base from V and 1 from J; bases not matched to a gene: 9.

V is TRBV5-1 and J is TRBJ2-2; no clear D gene. Germline V gene data show CDR1 as SGHRS and CDR2 as YFSETQ. This CDR3 is built from 16 residues. Trimming left V 7 bases short and J 0 bases short, with 16 bases between. CDR3 region: CASSFTGNTNTGELFF. Here the CDR3 DNA reads TGCGCCAGCTCCTTTACGGGCAACACGAACACCGGGGAGCTGTTTTTT.

Ten or more counts support this clonotype. The chain combines TRBV20-1 with TRBJ2-5, with a possible D match to TRBD2 (6 bases). Germline-derived CDR1 and CDR2 are DFQATT and SNEGSKA (reference sequence). Trimming took off 0 bases at V and 5 bases at J, with 10 bases between the two ends. This CDR3 is built from 13 residues. The CDR3 DNA is TGCAGTGCTAGAGATCCAGCGGGCGAGACCCAGTACTTC. Protein sequence: CSARDPAGETQYF.

This chain uses TRBV12-3 or TRBV12-4 with TRBJ2-7; 8 bases line up with TRBD1. The CDR3 consists of 14 residues. V was clipped by 5 bases and J by 4 bases; unmatched bases: 7. The CDR3 region is CASSARQGLYEQYF. The CDR3 nucleotides are TGTGCCAGCAGTGCCAGACAGGGGCTGTACGAGCAGTACTTC.

The CDR3 region has the DNA TGCAGCGTTGAACGGGGGCTAGATACGCAGTATTTT. Its translation: CSVERGLDTQYF. V usage is TRBV29-1 and J usage is TRBJ2-3, with D perhaps assigned TRBD1 or TRBD2 (6 bases each). CDR1 and CDR2 (germline): SQVTM, ANQGSEA. The CDR3 loop spans 12 amino acids. V dropped 2 bases and J dropped 5 bases, with 8 bases sitting between them.

This clonotype was seen a few times. This sequence joins TRBV3-1 and TRBJ2-7; either TRBD1 or TRBD2 may supply D (6 bases each). CDR3 length: 15 residues. Germline V CDR1 and CDR2: LGHDT, YNNKEL (reference sequence). V lost 6 bases to trimming and J lost 2 bases, with 17 bases between them. The CDR3 protein is CASRRGGLSTYEQYF. The CDR3 nucleotides are TGTGCCAGCAGGCGAGGGGGGCTCTCCACCTACGAGCAGTACTTC.

This clonotype was found a few times. The chain recombines TRBV20-1 with TRBJ2-3; D not certain. The CDR3 loop spans 13 amino acids. V shed 3 bases and J shed 0 bases, with 7 bases lying between them. Germline V CDR1 and CDR2: DFQATT, SNEGSKA (reference sequence). This CDR3 is CSASEASTDTQYF. For the CDR3, the DNA is TGCAGTGCTAGTGAGGCAAGCACAGATACGCAGTATTTT.

The rearrangement uses TRBV7-9 and TRBJ1-1; D is perhaps TRBD1 (5 bases). Looked up from germline, CDR1 is SEHNR and CDR2 is FQNEAQ (reference sequence). The CDR3 sequence is 14 residues long. The V and J ends lost 5 bases and 5 bases respectively, with 15 bases between them. In DNA, the CDR3 is TGTGCCAGCAGCCATCAGCAGGGTCGAACTGAAGCTTTCTTT. This translates into CASSHQQGRTEAFF.

This clonotype was detected only a few times. The J gene is TRBJ2-3, the V gene TRBV11-2; TRBD2 matches 15 bases. Germline CDR1 reads SGHAT; CDR2 reads FQNNGV. This CDR3 has 16 residues. Germline trimming cut 5 bases from V and 6 bases from J; bases unmatched to any gene: 6. In DNA form, the CDR3 reads TGTGCCAGCAGCACCAGCGGACTAGCGGGAGGGGATACGCAGTATTTT. Translating it yields CASSTSGLAGGDTQYF.

The V gene is TRBV29-1, the J gene TRBJ2-1, with D uncertain. The length of the CDR3 is 14 residues. Trimming cost V 2 bases and J 2 bases, with 10 bases left between them. Germline CDR1 is SQVTM and CDR2 is ANQGSEA. DNA for the CDR3: TGCAGCGTTGAAAGGCAGGATACCTACAATGAGCAGTTCTTC. Its translation: CSVERQDTYNEQFF.

Ten or more counts support this clonotype. V and J are TRBV13 and TRBJ1-1; D is undetermined. The V end lost 5 bases, the J end lost 4 bases, and 11 bases lay between the germline ends. The CDR3 has 13 residues. Germline V gives CDR1 PRHDT, CDR2 FYEKMQ (reference sequence). The CDR3 DNA reads as TGTGCCAGCAGCCCTTACAGTTCCACTGAAGCTTTCTTT. Its protein product is CASSPYSSTEAFF. Full variable domain (missing parts from reference TRBV13 and TRBJ1-1): AAGVIQSPRHLIKEKRETATLKCYPIPRHDTVYWYQQGPGQDPQFLISFYEKMQSDKGSIPDRFSAQQFSDYHSELNMSSLELGDSALYFCASSPYSSTEAFFGQGTRLTVV.

This clonotype was seen at least ten times. This chain joins TRBV7-3 and TRBJ2-6; 8 bases are a match to TRBD1. CDR3 length: 19 amino acids. The germline gives CDR1 SGHTA, CDR2 FQGTGA. V gave up 5 bases and J gave up 0 bases; unmatched junction bases: 12. The CDR3, as DNA: TGTGCCAGCAGCCTAAATGGGGGGACAGGCTTCTCTGGGGCCAACGTCCTGACTTTC. Encoded protein: CASSLNGGTGFSGANVLTF.

This clonotype showed up just a few times. The chain joins TRBV6-5 to TRBJ2-1, with D unclear. The germline V gene encodes CDR1 MNHEY and CDR2 SVGAGI. This CDR3 has 15 amino acids. Between the trimmed V and J ends, which lost 6 bases and 6 bases, there was a span of 18 bases. The CDR3 DNA follows: TGTGCCAGCAGACTCTCAACGGCCCATGGCAATGAGCAGTTCTTC. Its protein product is CASRLSTAHGNEQFF.

This chain uses TRBV20-1 with TRBJ2-1; D possibly matches TRBD1 or TRBD2 (5 bases each). Looked up from germline, CDR1 is DFQATT and CDR2 is SNEGSKA (reference sequence). Between the trimmed V and J ends, which lost 4 bases and 6 bases, there was a span of 16 bases. CDR3 size: 14 residues. CDR3 nucleotides: TGCAGTGCTACCCTAATACCGGGGCCCAATGAGCAGTTCTTC. Its translation is CSATLIPGPNEQFF.

This clonotype showed up just a few times. This chain joins TRBV12-3 or TRBV12-4 and TRBJ1-4; a possible D gene is TRBD1 (5 bases). V was trimmed by 6 bases and J by 0 bases, leaving 17 bases between them. There are 17 residues in the CDR3. In DNA, the CDR3 is TGTGCCAGCAGCTCTGACAGAAGCGCACCAACTAATGAAAAACTGTTTTTT. It yields the protein CASSSDRSAPTNEKLFF.

On this clonotype itself: The germline gene is not matched at one end of the junction; a read error may be the cause. The chain is built from TRBV7-9 and TRBJ2-4; 8 bases align to TRBD1. The CDR3 extends over 18 amino acids. Germline CDR1 and CDR2: SEHNR and FQNEAQ (reference sequence). The CDR3 nucleotides read TGTGCCCGCAGTCAACACCTGACAGGGGACATAGCCAAAAACATTCAGTACTTC. As protein: CARSQHLTGDIAKNIQYF.

In the case of this clonotype: Germline is not matched at one junction end, which may reflect a read error. This chain uses TRBV7-9 with TRBJ2-3, with a possible D match to TRBD1 (6 bases). The CDR3 has 16 amino acids. Per the germline V gene, CDR1 is SEHNR and CDR2 is FQNEAQ (reference sequence). The DNA of the CDR3 is TGTGCCGGCAGTAAAAACAGGGATCGGAGCACAGATACGCAGTATTTT. Translating gives CAGSKNRDRSTDTQYF.